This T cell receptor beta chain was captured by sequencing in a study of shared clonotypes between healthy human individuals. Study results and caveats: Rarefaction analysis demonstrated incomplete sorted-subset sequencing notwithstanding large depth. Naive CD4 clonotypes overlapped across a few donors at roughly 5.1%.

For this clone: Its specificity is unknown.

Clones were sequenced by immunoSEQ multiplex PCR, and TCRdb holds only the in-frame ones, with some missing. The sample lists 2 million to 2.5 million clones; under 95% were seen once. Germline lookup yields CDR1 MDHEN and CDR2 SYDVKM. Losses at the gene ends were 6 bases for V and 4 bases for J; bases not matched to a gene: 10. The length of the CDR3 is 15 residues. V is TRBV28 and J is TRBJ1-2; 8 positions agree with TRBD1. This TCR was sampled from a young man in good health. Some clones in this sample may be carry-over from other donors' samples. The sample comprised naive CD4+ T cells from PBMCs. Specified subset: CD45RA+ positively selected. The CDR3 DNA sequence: TGTGCCAGCAGGAATTCAGGGGGCGCAGGCTATGGCTACACCTTC. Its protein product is CASRNSGGAGYGYTF.